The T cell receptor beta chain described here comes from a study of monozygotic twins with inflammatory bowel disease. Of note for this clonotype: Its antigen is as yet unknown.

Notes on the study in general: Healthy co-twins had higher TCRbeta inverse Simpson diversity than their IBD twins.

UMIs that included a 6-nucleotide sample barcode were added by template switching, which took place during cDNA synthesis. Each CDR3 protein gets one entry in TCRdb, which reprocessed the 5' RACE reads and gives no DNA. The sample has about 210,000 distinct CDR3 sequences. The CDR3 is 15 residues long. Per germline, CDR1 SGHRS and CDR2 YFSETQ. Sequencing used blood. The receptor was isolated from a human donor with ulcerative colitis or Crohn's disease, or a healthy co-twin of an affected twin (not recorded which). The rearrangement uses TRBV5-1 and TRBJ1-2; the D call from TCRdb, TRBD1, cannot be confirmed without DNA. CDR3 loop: CASSLAGDRRYGYTF. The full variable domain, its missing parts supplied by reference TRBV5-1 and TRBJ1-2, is KAGVTQTPRYLIKTRGQQVTLSCSPISGHRSVSWYQQTPGQGLQFLFEYFSETQRNKGNFPGRFSGRQFSNSRSEMNVSTLELGDSALYLCASSLAGDRRYGYTFGSGTRLTVV.